This paragraph covers one T cell receptor (beta chain) sequence. Its specificity is unknown. The sample belongs to a study of cytomegalovirus exposure and HLA in healthy donors. The overall study: Some 200 million T cells yielded 90 million to 130 million unique TCR beta sequences in earlier analysis.

Study-level results: Using a false discovery rate of 0.05, a later analysis showed that roughly 16,000 TCR beta sequences were associated with HLA alleles. The analysis excluded some indistinguishable V segments, including TRBV6-2 and TRBV6-3.

The CDR3 covers 11 residues. The V end was cut by 4 bases, the J end by 7 bases, with 7 bases between. The germline gives CDR1 MGHDK, CDR2 SYGVNS. Researchers ran the PCR with 60 Vbeta and 13 Jbeta primers. TCRdb's copy holds only in-frame clones and misses some; the assay was immunoSEQ multiplex PCR. The sample lists about 190,000 clones, about three quarters occurring once. The genes are TRBV25-1 and TRBJ1-1; D is uncertain. Sequencing was performed on PBMCs. This TCR was sampled from a woman aged 40-49 years in good health and CMV-seronegative. Here the CDR3 reads CASSVQNEAFF. Written as DNA, the CDR3 is TGTGCCAGCAGTGTGCAGAATGAAGCTTTCTTT.